This T cell receptor (beta chain) comes out of a study of control samples from healthy donors and cancer patients. This CDR3 region has 14 residues. Trimming shortened V by 2 bases and J by 6 bases, and 13 bases separated the two germline ends. The germline CDR1 and CDR2 sequences are SEHNR and FQNEAQ (reference sequence). TCRdb's table, derived via immunoSEQ multiplex PCR, lists solely in-frame clones and lacks some. This sample yields about 170,000 clones, of which over 85% are seen a single time; about 12% belongs to the top ten. This sequence originates from a man aged 30-40 years in good health. The J gene is TRBJ1-2, the V gene TRBV7-9; D call uncertain. The material sequenced was blood. The CDR3: CASSLISGKDGYTF. The CDR3 DNA follows: TGTGCCAGCAGCTTAATTTCAGGCAAGGATGGCTACACCTTC.